This T cell receptor (beta chain) was retrieved from a study of vaccination effects on CD4 cells after COVID-19. On the study more broadly: For each well, 1.5 million to 2 million PBMC were cultured with roughly 11 IU/ml IL-2 and about 9.9 ug/ml peptides. Findings and limits, study-wide: Clones of infection and vaccine origin contracted markedly late after vaccination.

As to this clone: The antigen remains unidentified.

Researchers isolated CD4+ T cells once roughly nine days of culture had elapsed. Between March and December 2020, the person had a SARS-CoV-2 infection that PCR confirmed. The cohort was immunized with two doses of either the BNT162b2 or mRNA-1273 vaccine. Method: immunoSEQ multiplex PCR; TCRdb's copy keeps in-frame clones and lacks some. The data show about 44,000 clones, with over 65% seen just once and around 3.5% held by the top ten. The junction had 15 bases not matched to a gene; V was cut back by 4 bases and J by 1 base. The V gene's germline CDR1 is SGHTA and CDR2 FQGNSA. CDR3 size: 18 residues.

This clonotype was obtained from a human donor who had a prior SARS-CoV-2 infection. The V gene is TRBV7-2, the J gene TRBJ1-1; 7 bases match TRBD1. Specimen: CD4+ T cells from PBMCs cultured without peptide, collected after COVID-19 vaccination. This chain's CDR3 is CASSSSLAIRQGNTEAFF. CDR3 bases: TGTGCCAGCAGCTCCTCCCTCGCCATTAGACAGGGGAACACTGAAGCTTTCTTT.